The 7 T cell receptor beta chains below come from one sample, sequenced in a study of cytomegalovirus exposure and HLA in healthy donors. The PCR ran on 60 Vbeta and 13 Jbeta primers. Using immunoSEQ multiplex PCR, the repertoire was profiled, and TCRdb retains in-frame clones only, with some absent. Of 200,000 to 250,000 clones detected, about 78% appear once; the ten largest clones hold under 3%. The source material was PBMCs. Receptors originate from a woman aged 25-40 years in good health and CMV-seronegative.

The chain joins TRBV7-8 to TRBJ1-1, with D tentatively TRBD1 (6 bases). The CDR3 is 14 residues long. The V and J ends lost 5 bases and 1 base respectively, with 11 bases between them. Germline values: CDR1 SGHVS, CDR2 FQNEAQ. The CDR3 sequence is CASSGEQGNTEAFF. CDR3 coding DNA: TGTGCCAGCAGCGGGGAACAGGGGAACACTGAAGCTTTCTTT.

V usage is TRBV11-2 and J usage is TRBJ2-7; possibly TRBD1 for D (5 bases). CDR3 size: 13 residues. V gave up 4 bases and J gave up 1 base, with 8 bases separating them. CDR1 is SGHAT and CDR2 is FQNNGV in the germline V gene. CDR3 sequence (DNA): TGTGCCAGCAGCTCCAGGGATTCCTACGAGCAGTACTTC. As protein: CASSSRDSYEQYF. The variable domain in full, with the rest retrieved from reference TRBV11-2 and TRBJ2-7, is EAGVAQSPRYKIIEKRQSVAFWCNPISGHATLYWYQQILGQGPKLLIQFQNNGVVDDSQLPKDRFSAERLKGVDSTLKIQPAKLEDSAVYLCASSSRDSYEQYFGPGTRLTVT.

This sequence joins TRBV7-3 and TRBJ2-1, with TRBD2 matching 10 bases. The ends lost 5 bases at V and 10 bases at J; junction bases unmatched: 17. Germline V gives CDR1 SGHTA, CDR2 FQGTGA. The CDR3 has 17 residues. CDR3 nucleotides: TGTGCCAGCAGCCAAGGGGGTAGCGGGGGGCCGCTGGGGGAGCAGTTCTTC. Protein sequence: CASSQGGSGGPLGEQFF.

CDR3 loop: CASSLDLAGGPYEQFF. Written as DNA, the CDR3 is TGCGCCAGCAGCTTGGATCTAGCGGGGGGGCCGTATGAGCAGTTCTTC. The J gene is TRBJ2-1, the V gene TRBV5-1; 12 nucleotides line up with TRBD2. The CDR3 is 16 amino acids. The germline CDR1 and CDR2 sequences are SGHRS and YFSETQ. V lost 0 bases to trimming and J lost 8 bases; unmatched junction nucleotides: 6.

The rearrangement uses TRBV6-4 and TRBJ2-3; no definite D call. The CDR3 extends over 14 amino acids. V lost 4 bases, J lost 3 bases, and 11 bases lay in between. Germline CDR1 reads MRHNA; CDR2 reads SNTAGT. Here the CDR3 reads CASSGSPGTDTQYF. The CDR3, as DNA: TGTGCCAGCAGTGGATCGCCCGGGACAGATACGCAGTATTTT.

The genes are TRBV7-9 and TRBJ1-4, with TRBD1 as a possible D gene (5 bases). CDR1 and CDR2 (germline): SEHNR, FQNEAQ (reference sequence). The CDR3 consists of 15 residues. Trimming cost V 6 bases and J 7 bases, with 18 bases left between them. The CDR3: CASRKQGGLGEKLFF. In DNA form, the CDR3 reads TGTGCCAGCAGAAAGCAGGGAGGGCTTGGTGAAAAACTGTTTTTT.

This clone was seen just once. The chain employs TRBV19 and TRBJ1-5, with 8 nucleotides matching TRBD1. The germline V gene encodes CDR1 LNHDA and CDR2 SQIVND (reference sequence). The junction had 11 bases not matched to a gene; V was cut back by 4 bases and J by 0 bases. CDR3 length equals 18 residues. The CDR3 DNA is TGTGCCAGTAGTAAGGGTCAGGGGGCGAAGTATAGCAATCAGCCCCAGCATTTT. Its protein product is CASSKGQGAKYSNQPQHF.